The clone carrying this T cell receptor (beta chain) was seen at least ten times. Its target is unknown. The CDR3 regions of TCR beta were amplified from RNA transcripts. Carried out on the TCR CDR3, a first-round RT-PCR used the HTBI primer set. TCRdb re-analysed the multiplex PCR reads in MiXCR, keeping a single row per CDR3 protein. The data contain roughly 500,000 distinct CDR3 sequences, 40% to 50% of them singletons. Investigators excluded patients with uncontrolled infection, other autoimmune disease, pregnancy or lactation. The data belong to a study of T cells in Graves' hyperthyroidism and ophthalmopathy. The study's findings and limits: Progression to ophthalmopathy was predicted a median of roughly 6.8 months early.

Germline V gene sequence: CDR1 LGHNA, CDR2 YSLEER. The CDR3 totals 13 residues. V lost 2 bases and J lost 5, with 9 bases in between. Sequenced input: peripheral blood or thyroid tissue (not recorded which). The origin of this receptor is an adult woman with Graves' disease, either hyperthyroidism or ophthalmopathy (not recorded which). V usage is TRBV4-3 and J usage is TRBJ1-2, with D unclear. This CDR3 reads CASSQRGEYGYTF. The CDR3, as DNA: TGCGCCAGCAGCCAACGGGGAGAGTATGGCTACACCTTC.